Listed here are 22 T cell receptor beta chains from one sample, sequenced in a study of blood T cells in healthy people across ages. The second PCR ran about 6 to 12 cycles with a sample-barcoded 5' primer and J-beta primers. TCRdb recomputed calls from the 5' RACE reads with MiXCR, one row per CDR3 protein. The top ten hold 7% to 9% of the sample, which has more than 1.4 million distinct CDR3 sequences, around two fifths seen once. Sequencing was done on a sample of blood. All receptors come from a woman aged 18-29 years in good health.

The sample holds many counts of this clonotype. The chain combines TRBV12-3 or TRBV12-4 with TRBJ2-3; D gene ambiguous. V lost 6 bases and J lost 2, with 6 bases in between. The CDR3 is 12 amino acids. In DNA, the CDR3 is TGTGCCAGCAGCTTACACACAGATACGCAGTATTTT. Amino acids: CASSLHTDTQYF.

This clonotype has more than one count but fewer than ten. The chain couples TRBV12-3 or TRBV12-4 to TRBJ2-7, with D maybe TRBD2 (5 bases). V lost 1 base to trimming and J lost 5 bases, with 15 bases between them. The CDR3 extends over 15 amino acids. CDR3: CASSLGGGSPHEQYF. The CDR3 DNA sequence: TGTGCCAGCAGTTTAGGCGGCGGGTCACCCCACGAGCAGTACTTC.

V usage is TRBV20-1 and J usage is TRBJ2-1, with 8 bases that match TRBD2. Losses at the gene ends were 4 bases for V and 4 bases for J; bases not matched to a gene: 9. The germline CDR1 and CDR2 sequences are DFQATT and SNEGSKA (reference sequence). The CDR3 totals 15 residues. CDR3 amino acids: CSANPTSGKYNEQFF. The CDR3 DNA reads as TGCAGTGCTAACCCCACTAGCGGAAAGTACAATGAGCAGTTCTTC.

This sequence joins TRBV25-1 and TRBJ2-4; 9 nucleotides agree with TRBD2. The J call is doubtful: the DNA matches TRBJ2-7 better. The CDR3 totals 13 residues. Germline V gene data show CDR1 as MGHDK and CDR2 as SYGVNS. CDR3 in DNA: TGTGCCAGCAGGGCGACTAGCGGTTCCGAGCAGTACTTC. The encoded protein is CASRATSGSEQYF.

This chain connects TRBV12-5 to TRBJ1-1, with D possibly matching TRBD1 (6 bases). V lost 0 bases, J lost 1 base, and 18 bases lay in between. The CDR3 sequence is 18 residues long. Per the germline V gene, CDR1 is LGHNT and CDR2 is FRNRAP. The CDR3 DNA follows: TGTGCTAGTGGTTTGGTACTAGGGCAGGGGAGAGGGAACACTGAAGCTTTCTTT. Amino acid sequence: CASGLVLGQGRGNTEAFF.

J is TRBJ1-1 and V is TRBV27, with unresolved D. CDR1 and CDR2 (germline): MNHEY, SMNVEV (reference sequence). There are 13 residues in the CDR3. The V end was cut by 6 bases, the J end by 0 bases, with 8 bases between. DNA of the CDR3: TGTGCCAGCAGGCACAAAATGAACACTGAAGCTTTCTTT. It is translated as CASRHKMNTEAFF.

DNA of the CDR3: TGTGCCAGCAGTCTCGCCGGGGACAGCAATACGCAGTATTTT. Translated: CASSLAGDSNTQYF. The chain combines TRBV6-5 with TRBJ2-3; 7 bases line up with TRBD1. After removal of 5 bases from V and 7 bases from J, the junction contained 9 bases not matched to a gene. This CDR3 has 14 amino acids. The germline gives CDR1 MNHEY, CDR2 SVGAGI.

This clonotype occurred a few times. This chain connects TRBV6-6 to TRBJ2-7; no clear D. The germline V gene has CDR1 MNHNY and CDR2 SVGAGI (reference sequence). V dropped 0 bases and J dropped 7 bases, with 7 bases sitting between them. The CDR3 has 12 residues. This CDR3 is CASSYSRREQYF. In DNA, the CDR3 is TGTGCCAGCAGTTACTCTAGGCGTGAGCAGTACTTC.

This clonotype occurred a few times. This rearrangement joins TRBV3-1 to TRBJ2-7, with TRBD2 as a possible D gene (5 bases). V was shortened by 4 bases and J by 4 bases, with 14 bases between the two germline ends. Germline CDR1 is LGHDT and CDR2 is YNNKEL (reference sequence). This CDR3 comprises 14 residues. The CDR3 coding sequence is TGTGCCAGCAGCCTATCGGGATTCGTGTACGAGCAGTACTTC. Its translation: CASSLSGFVYEQYF.

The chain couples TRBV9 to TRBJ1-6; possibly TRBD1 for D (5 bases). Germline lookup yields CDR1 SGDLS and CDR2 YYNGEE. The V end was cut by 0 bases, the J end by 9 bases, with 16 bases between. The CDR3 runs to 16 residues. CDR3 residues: CASSVDENRIVSPLHF. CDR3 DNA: TGTGCCAGCAGCGTAGATGAGAACAGGATAGTTTCACCCCTCCACTTT.

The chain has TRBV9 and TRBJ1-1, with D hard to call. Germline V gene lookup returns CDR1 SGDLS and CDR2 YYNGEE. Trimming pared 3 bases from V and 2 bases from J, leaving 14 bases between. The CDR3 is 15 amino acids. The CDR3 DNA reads TGTGCCAGCAGCGCCTCCGGGAATACTAACACTGAAGCTTTCTTT. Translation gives CASSASGNTNTEAFF.

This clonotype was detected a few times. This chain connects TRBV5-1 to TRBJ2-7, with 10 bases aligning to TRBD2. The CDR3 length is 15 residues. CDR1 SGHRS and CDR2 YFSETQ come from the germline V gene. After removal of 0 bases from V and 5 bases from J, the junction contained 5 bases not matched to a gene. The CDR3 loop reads CASSLEPSGRNEQYF. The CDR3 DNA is TGCGCCAGCAGCTTGGAACCTAGCGGGAGAAACGAGCAGTACTTC.

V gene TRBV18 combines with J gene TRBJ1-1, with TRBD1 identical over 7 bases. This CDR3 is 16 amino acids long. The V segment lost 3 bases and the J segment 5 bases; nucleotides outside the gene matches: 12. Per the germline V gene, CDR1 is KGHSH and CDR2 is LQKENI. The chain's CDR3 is CASSPGIVPGGTEAFF. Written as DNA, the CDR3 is TGTGCCAGCTCACCGGGAATAGTCCCAGGGGGGACTGAAGCTTTCTTT.

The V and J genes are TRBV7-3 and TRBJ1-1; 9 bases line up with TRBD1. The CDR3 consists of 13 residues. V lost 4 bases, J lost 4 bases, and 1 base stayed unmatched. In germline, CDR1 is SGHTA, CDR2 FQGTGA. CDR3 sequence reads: CASSSGQGTEAFF. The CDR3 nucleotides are TGTGCCAGCAGCTCGGGACAGGGCACTGAAGCTTTCTTT.

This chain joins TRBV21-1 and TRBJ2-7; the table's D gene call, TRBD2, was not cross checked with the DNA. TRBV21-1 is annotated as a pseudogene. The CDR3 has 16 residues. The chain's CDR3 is CASSKRGPGGVYEQYF. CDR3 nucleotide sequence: TGTGCCAGCAGCAAAAGAGGTCCGGGAGGGGTCTACGAGCAGTACTTC.

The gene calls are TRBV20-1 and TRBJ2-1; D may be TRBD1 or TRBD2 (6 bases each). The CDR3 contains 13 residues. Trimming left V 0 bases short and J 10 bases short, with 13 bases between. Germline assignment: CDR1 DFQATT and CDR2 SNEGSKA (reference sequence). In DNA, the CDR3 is TGCAGTGCTAGAGAGCTCAAGGGGGGCGAGCAGTTCTTC. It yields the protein CSARELKGGEQFF.

CDR3 amino acids: CASSMAHFGTSLQETQYF. CDR3 nucleotides: TGTGCCAGTAGTATGGCTCATTTTGGGACATCTCTCCAAGAGACCCAGTACTTC. J is TRBJ2-5 and V is TRBV19; D is perhaps TRBD1 (6 bases). The V end lost 3 bases, the J end lost 1 base, and 21 bases lay between the germline ends. The CDR3 is 18 residues long. The germline V gene encodes CDR1 LNHDA and CDR2 SQIVND (reference sequence).

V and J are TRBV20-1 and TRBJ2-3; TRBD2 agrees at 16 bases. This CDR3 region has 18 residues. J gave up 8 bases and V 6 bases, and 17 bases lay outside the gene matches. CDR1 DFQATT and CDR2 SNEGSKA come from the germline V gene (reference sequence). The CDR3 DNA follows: TGCAGTGCGATAGCCGGGACTAGCGGGGGGGCCGGTCGGGTTACGCAGTATTTT. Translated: CSAIAGTSGGAGRVTQYF.

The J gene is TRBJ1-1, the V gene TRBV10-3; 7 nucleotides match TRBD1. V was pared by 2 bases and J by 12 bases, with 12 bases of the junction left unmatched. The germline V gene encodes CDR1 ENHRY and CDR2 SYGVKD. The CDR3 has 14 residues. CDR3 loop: CAISEPFLDRETFF. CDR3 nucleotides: TGTGCCATCAGTGAGCCGTTCCTTGACAGGGAAACTTTCTTT.

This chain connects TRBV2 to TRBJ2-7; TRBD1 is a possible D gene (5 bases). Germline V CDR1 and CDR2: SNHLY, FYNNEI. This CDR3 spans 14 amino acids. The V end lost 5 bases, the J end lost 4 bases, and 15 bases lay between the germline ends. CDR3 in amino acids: CASSPSDRLYEQYF. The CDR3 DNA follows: TGTGCCAGCAGTCCTTCTGACAGACTGTACGAGCAGTACTTC.

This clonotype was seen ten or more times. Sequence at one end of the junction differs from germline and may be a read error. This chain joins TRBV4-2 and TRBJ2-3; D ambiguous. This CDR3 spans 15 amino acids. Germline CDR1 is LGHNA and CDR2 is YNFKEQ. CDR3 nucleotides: TGCGCCAGCAGCCGTACCGGAACTAGCACAGATACGCAGTATTTT. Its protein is CASSRTGTSTDTQYF.

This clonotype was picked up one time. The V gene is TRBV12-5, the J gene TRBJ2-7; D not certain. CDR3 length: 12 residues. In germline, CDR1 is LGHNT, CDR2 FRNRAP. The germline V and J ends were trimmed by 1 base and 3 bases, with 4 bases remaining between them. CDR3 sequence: CASGLDYYEQYF. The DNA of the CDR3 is TGTGCTAGTGGTTTGGACTACTACGAGCAGTACTTC.